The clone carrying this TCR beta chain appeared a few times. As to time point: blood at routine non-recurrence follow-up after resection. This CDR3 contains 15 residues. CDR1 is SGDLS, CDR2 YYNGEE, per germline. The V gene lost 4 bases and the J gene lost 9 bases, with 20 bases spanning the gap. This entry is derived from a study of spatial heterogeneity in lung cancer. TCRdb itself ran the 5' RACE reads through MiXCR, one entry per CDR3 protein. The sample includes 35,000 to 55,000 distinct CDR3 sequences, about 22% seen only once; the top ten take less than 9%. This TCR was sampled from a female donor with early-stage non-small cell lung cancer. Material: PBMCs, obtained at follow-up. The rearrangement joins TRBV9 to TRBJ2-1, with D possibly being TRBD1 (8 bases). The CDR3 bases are TGTGCCAGCAGCTCGACCGGACAGGGAGGGGGTGAGCAGTTCTTC. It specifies CASSSTGQGGGEQFF.